A single sample gave rise to the 27 T cell receptor beta chains below, sequenced in a study of T cells in Graves' hyperthyroidism and ophthalmopathy. Amplification targeted TCR beta CDR3 regions from RNA transcripts. HTBI primers drove first-round RT-PCR of the TCR CDR3. TCRdb fed the multiplex PCR reads into MiXCR, producing one record per CDR3 protein. This sample carries approximately 690,000 distinct CDR3 sequences, roughly 15% of them seen once, and the ten largest clones take around 13%. The sample taken for sequencing was blood. These receptors all stem from a woman aged 45-65 years with Graves' ophthalmopathy.

This clonotype was observed many times. This sequence joins TRBV7-2 and TRBJ2-1; D is ambiguous. This CDR3 is built from 12 residues. Germline lookup yields CDR1 SGHTA and CDR2 FQGNSA. Trimming shortened V by 2 bases and J by 10 bases, and 9 bases separated the two germline ends. CDR3 protein: CASSLLGFEQFF. For the CDR3, the DNA is TGTGCCAGCAGCTTATTGGGTTTCGAGCAGTTCTTC.

There are many counts of this clonotype. This sequence joins TRBV18 and TRBJ1-1; D remains unclear. Looked up from germline, CDR1 is KGHSH and CDR2 is LQKENI. There are 13 residues in the CDR3. The germline V and J ends were trimmed by 6 bases and 1 base, with 9 bases remaining between them. The CDR3 region has the DNA TGTGCCAGCTCTCCCCCAGGGAACACTGAAGCTTTCTTT. It yields the protein CASSPPGNTEAFF.

This clonotype was picked up many times. The rearrangement links TRBV6-1 to TRBJ2-4; TRBD1 matches at 9 bases. The CDR3 runs to 15 residues. Germline V gene data show CDR1 as MNHNS and CDR2 as SASEGT. V was clipped by 6 bases and J by 3 bases; unmatched bases: 6. The CDR3 sequence is CASREQGAGKNIQYF. The CDR3 DNA sequence: TGTGCCAGCAGGGAACAGGGGGCCGGCAAAAACATTCAGTACTTC.

This clonotype was detected a few times. The V gene is TRBV6-1, the J gene TRBJ2-7; no clear D. Germline CDR1 reads MNHNS; CDR2 reads SASEGT. This CDR3 is built from 12 residues. V was cut by 6 bases and J by 5 bases, with 11 bases left in between. The CDR3 protein is CASSPSPDEQYF. The DNA of the CDR3 is TGTGCCAGCAGCCCGTCCCCGGACGAGCAGTACTTC.

Comment on this clonotype: A single base separates this from a much larger clone, so it may be a read error. The chain employs TRBV10-3 and TRBJ2-5; the D gene is possibly TRBD1 (5 bases). Germline V lookup: CDR1 ENHRY, CDR2 SYGVKD. The CDR3 has 13 amino acids. DNA of the CDR3: TGTGCCGTCAGGCCCGACAGCAGAGAGACCCAGTACTTC. This sequence encodes CAVRPDSRETQYF.

To note about this clonotype: With a much larger clone just one base away, this may be a read error. The chain couples TRBV29-1 to TRBJ2-3; 8 nucleotides match TRBD1. V lost 7 bases, J lost 5 bases, and 14 bases stayed unmatched. Germline V gene lookup returns CDR1 SQVTM and CDR2 ANQGSEA. The CDR3 totals 15 residues. In DNA, the CDR3 is TGCAGCGGATCAGGTGGACAGGGTGTGCGAGATACGCAGTATTTT. Its translation: CSGSGGQGVRDTQYF.

This clonotype was seen many times. The chain carries TRBV27 and TRBJ2-1; D gene uncertain. This CDR3 has 12 amino acids. Trimming removed 6 bases at V and 5 bases at J, with 8 bases between. Per germline, CDR1 MNHEY and CDR2 SMNVEV (reference sequence). DNA of the CDR3: TGTGCCAGCAGCATCCTTAACAATGAGCAGTTCTTC. Amino acids: CASSILNNEQFF.

This clonotype was found many times. This rearrangement joins TRBV7-9 to TRBJ2-7; TRBD2 matches 10 bases. CDR3 length: 15 residues. Germline values: CDR1 SEHNR, CDR2 FQNEAQ (reference sequence). V lost 1 base, J lost 3 bases, and 3 bases stayed unmatched. This CDR3 is CASSLGRTSGYEQYF. CDR3 nucleotide sequence: TGTGCCAGCAGCTTAGGGAGGACTAGCGGCTACGAGCAGTACTTC.

This clonotype was recorded many times. This chain's CDR3 is CASSSRLAGAGEQFF. The CDR3 coding sequence is TGTGCCAGCAGCTCCCGACTAGCGGGAGCGGGTGAGCAGTTCTTC. The V call is TRBV7-9, the J call TRBJ2-1, with 12 bases identical to TRBD2. This CDR3 is 15 amino acids long. Germline V lookup: CDR1 SEHNR, CDR2 FQNEAQ (reference sequence). V lost 4 bases and J lost 9; bases outside the gene matches: 7. The variable domain in full, with the rest retrieved from reference TRBV7-9 and TRBJ2-1, is DTGVSQNPRHKITKRGQNVTFRCDPISEHNRLYWYRQTLGQGPEFLTYFQNEAQLEKSRLLSDRFSAERPKGSFSTLEIQRTEQGDSAMYLCASSSRLAGAGEQFFGPGTRLTVL.

This clonotype was seen many times. For the CDR3, the DNA is TGTGCCAGCAGCTTACGCCGGGACACACTAGCGGGGCAGTTCTTC. Its protein product is CASSLRRDTLAGQFF. The chain carries TRBV7-6 and TRBJ2-1; 9 bases match TRBD2. Trimming at V came to 2 bases and at J to 12 bases, leaving 11 bases not matched to a gene. The CDR3 spans 15 residues. The germline V gene has CDR1 SGHVS and CDR2 FNYEAQ.

This clonotype showed up just a few times. The V and J genes are TRBV28 and TRBJ2-7; 13 bases fit TRBD2. Trimming at V came to 6 bases and at J to 0 bases, leaving 8 bases not matched to a gene. The CDR3 is 17 amino acids. Germline CDR1 MDHEN, CDR2 SYDVKM. As DNA, the CDR3 is TGTGCCAGCAGCATCCTCGGGACTAGCGGGGTCTCCTACGAGCAGTACTTC. This sequence encodes CASSILGTSGVSYEQYF.

This clonotype was found many times. The chain recombines TRBV20-1 with TRBJ2-2, with TRBD2 identical over 10 bases. The V gene's germline CDR1 is DFQATT and CDR2 SNEGSKA (reference sequence). The J segment lost 5 bases and the V segment lost 3 bases, leaving 15 bases of the junction unmatched. The CDR3 is 18 amino acids. The CDR3 nucleotides read TGCAGTGCTAGTCCCCTCGGACTAGCGGTCCCAACAACCGGGGAGCTGTTTTTT. Translation gives CSASPLGLAVPTTGELFF.

Only a few counts were recorded for this clonotype. V is TRBV27 and J is TRBJ1-2, with TRBD1 identical over 7 bases. The CDR3 runs 14 residues. Germline V gene data show CDR1 as MNHEY and CDR2 as SMNVEV (reference sequence). The ends lost 6 bases at V and 4 bases at J; junction bases unmatched: 8. CDR3 sequence (DNA): TGTGCCAGCAGCCGAGGGACAGCTCTCTATGGCTACACCTTC. Its translation is CASSRGTALYGYTF.

The DNA of the CDR3 is TGTGCCAGTAGTGTTAGGGCGGGACTAGCCATCAATGAGCAGTTCTTC. Translating gives CASSVRAGLAINEQFF. J is TRBJ2-1 and V is TRBV19; 9 nucleotides match TRBD2. Germline CDR1 is LNHDA and CDR2 is SQIVND (reference sequence). V trimming: 5 bases; J trimming: 6 bases; junction bases outside the gene matches: 11. This CDR3 has 16 amino acids.

The sample holds many counts of this clonotype. V is TRBV28 and J is TRBJ1-5; D ambiguous. The CDR3 has 18 residues. CDR1 and CDR2 (germline): MDHEN, SYDVKM. Trimming took 5 bases from V and 1 from J, leaving 21 bases between them. The CDR3 nucleotides are TGTGCCAGCAGTCTGGGGAGTGTTGGGGATGGGAGCAATCAGCCCCAGCATTTT. It is translated as CASSLGSVGDGSNQPQHF.

This clonotype was detected many times. The chain has TRBV28 and TRBJ2-7; TRBD1 matches at 8 bases. The germline V gene has CDR1 MDHEN and CDR2 SYDVKM. The CDR3 loop spans 18 amino acids. V lost 1 base and J lost 8; bases outside the gene matches: 19. Here the CDR3 reads CASSLLSGGRGKITQQYF. The CDR3 nucleotides read TGTGCCAGCAGTTTATTATCAGGGGGCCGAGGGAAAATAACTCAGCAGTACTTC.

This clonotype was observed many times. The chain links TRBV7-2 to TRBJ2-1, with 8 bases matching TRBD2. CDR1 and CDR2 from the germline V gene are SGHTA and FQGNSA. CDR3 size: 16 residues. V lost 5 bases and J lost 4; bases outside the gene matches: 10. The CDR3, as DNA: TGTGCCAGCAGCACAGGAGGCGGGAGGACTTACAATGAGCAGTTCTTC. Protein sequence: CASSTGGGRTYNEQFF. Based on the CDR3 plus reference TRBV7-2 and TRBJ2-1, the full variable domain is GAGVSQSPSNKVTEKGKDVELRCDPISGHTALYWYRQSLGQGLEFLIYFQGNSAPDKSGLPSDRFSAERTGGSVSTLTIQRTQQEDSAVYLCASSTGGGRTYNEQFFGPGTRLTVL.

J is TRBJ2-1 and V is TRBV5-6, with no clear D. With 7 bases removed from V and 0 bases from J, the gap between germline ends came to 14 bases. The CDR3 contains 15 residues. CDR1 SGHDT and CDR2 YYEEEE come from the germline V gene. CDR3 amino acids: CASQTQTGSYNEQFF. The CDR3 DNA reads TGTGCCAGCCAAACGCAAACGGGCTCCTACAATGAGCAGTTCTTC.

This clonotype has ten or more counts. The chain has TRBV20-1 and TRBJ2-1; 7 positions agree with TRBD2. This CDR3 is built from 13 residues. The germline gives CDR1 DFQATT, CDR2 SNEGSKA (reference sequence). V was clipped by 3 bases and J by 4 bases; unmatched bases: 3. CDR3 loop: CSASLAAYNEQFF. As DNA, the CDR3 is TGCAGTGCTAGCCTAGCGGCTTACAATGAGCAGTTCTTC.

This clonotype has at least ten counts. The chain carries TRBV27 and TRBJ2-3, with 7 nucleotides matching TRBD2. V was clipped by 9 bases and J by 2 bases; unmatched bases: 11. Per germline, CDR1 MNHEY and CDR2 SMNVEV (reference sequence). The length of the CDR3 is 15 residues. CDR3 nucleotide sequence: TGTGCCAGTCGGACTAGTCGAACCCTCACAGATACGCAGTATTTT. Protein sequence: CASRTSRTLTDTQYF.

V gene TRBV6-1 combines with J gene TRBJ1-5; D is unresolved. Germline V CDR1 and CDR2: MNHNS, SASEGT. Trimming removed 4 bases from V and 4 bases from J, with 8 bases in between. The length of the CDR3 is 13 residues. CDR3 sequence: CASSVQSNQPQHF. The CDR3 nucleotides are TGTGCCAGCAGTGTTCAGAGTAATCAGCCCCAGCATTTT.

This clonotype has a count of ten or more. V usage is TRBV12-3 or TRBV12-4 and J usage is TRBJ2-3; TRBD1 agrees at 9 bases. The CDR3 covers 16 residues. V shed 5 bases and J 2 bases; nucleotides not matched to a gene: 8. Written as DNA, the CDR3 is TGTGCCAGCAGTCCGAACAGGGGGCAAATCACAGATACGCAGTATTTT. Its translation: CASSPNRGQITDTQYF.

This clonotype appeared many times. The chain joins TRBV6-2 or TRBV6-3 to TRBJ1-5; 8 bases line up with TRBD1. This CDR3 comprises 17 residues. V dropped 6 bases and J dropped 1; count of bases not matched to a gene: 11. Germline CDR1 MNHEY, CDR2 SVGEGT. CDR3 in amino acids: CASSWTVGQGSNQPQHF. The CDR3 bases are TGTGCCAGCAGCTGGACCGTAGGACAGGGAAGCAATCAGCCCCAGCATTTT.

This sequence joins TRBV27 and TRBJ2-1; 12 nucleotides align to TRBD2. V lost 2 bases, J lost 16 bases, and 12 bases stayed unmatched. The germline CDR1 and CDR2 sequences are MNHEY and SMNVEV (reference sequence). The CDR3 has 15 residues. CDR3 DNA: TGTGCCAGCAGTTTAGTGGGGCTAGCGGGAGGGCCGAGATTCTTC. Its translation is CASSLVGLAGGPRFF.

This clonotype has just a few counts. V usage is TRBV6-1 and J usage is TRBJ2-2; TRBD1 is a possible D gene (6 bases). V lost 9 bases, J lost 1 base, and 12 bases lay in between. The CDR3 runs 14 residues. CDR1 MNHNS and CDR2 SASEGT come from the germline V gene. The CDR3 reads CASHPGQNTGELFF. The CDR3 nucleotides read TGTGCCAGTCACCCGGGACAGAACACCGGGGAGCTGTTTTTT.

This clonotype was seen a few times. The gene calls are TRBV24-1 and TRBJ2-3, with D maybe TRBD2 (5 bases). The CDR3 is 16 residues long. Germline CDR1 is KGHDR and CDR2 is SFDVKD. V was trimmed by 3 bases and J by 6 bases, leaving 18 bases between them. DNA of the CDR3: TGTGCCACCAGTGATCCCTCCGGGGTCGGGCGGGATACGCAGTATTTT. Translating it yields CATSDPSGVGRDTQYF.

This clonotype was seen a handful of times. This chain uses TRBV2 with TRBJ1-4, with no clear D. The CDR3 spans 13 residues. V was shortened by 4 bases and J by 8 bases, with 11 bases between the two germline ends. Germline V lookup: CDR1 SNHLY, CDR2 FYNNEI. The CDR3 DNA sequence: TGTGCCAGCAGTGGTGGAGTGGGCGAAAAACTGTTTTTT. This sequence encodes CASSGGVGEKLFF.